Below, 24 T cell receptor beta chains from the same sample are listed, as sequenced in a study of T cells in Graves' hyperthyroidism and ophthalmopathy. TCR beta CDR3 sequences were amplified from RNA transcripts. In the first-round RT-PCR of the TCR CDR3, the HTBI primer set was used. TCRdb recomputed calls from the multiplex PCR reads with MiXCR, one row per CDR3 protein. The profile shows 300,000 to 450,000 distinct CDR3 sequences, about a sixth of them singletons. Material for sequencing was blood. Receptor source: a woman aged 25 to 39 with Graves' hyperthyroidism that later progressed to Graves' ophthalmopathy.

This clonotype was seen ten or more times. This chain joins TRBV27 and TRBJ2-7, with 9 bases identical to TRBD1. The ends lost 4 bases at V and 7 bases at J; junction bases unmatched: 8. Germline lookup yields CDR1 MNHEY and CDR2 SMNVEV (reference sequence). The CDR3 has 14 amino acids. CDR3 sequence: CASSYTGGGGEQYF. CDR3 DNA sequence: TGTGCCAGCAGTTACACAGGGGGCGGGGGAGAGCAGTACTTC.

The chain carries TRBV6-1 and TRBJ1-5; D is uncertain. V lost 8 bases, J lost 1 base, and 9 bases lay in between. The V gene's germline CDR1 is MNHNS and CDR2 SASEGT. There are 13 residues in the CDR3. The CDR3 nucleotides are TGTGCCAGCGAGGGTTGGAGCAATCAGCCCCAGCATTTT. Its translation is CASEGWSNQPQHF.

This clonotype has ten or more counts. The V and J genes are TRBV5-1 and TRBJ2-5; 8 positions match TRBD2. The CDR3 sequence is 14 residues long. V was pared by 5 bases and J by 0 bases, with 3 bases of the junction left unmatched. Germline CDR1 reads SGHRS; CDR2 reads YFSETQ. CDR3 coding DNA: TGCGCCAGCAGTAAGACTAGCGACCAAGAGACCCAGTACTTC. Translating gives CASSKTSDQETQYF.

This clonotype was recorded at least ten times. V usage is TRBV6-2 or TRBV6-3 and J usage is TRBJ2-7; D perhaps matches TRBD1 (5 bases). Germline CDR1 and CDR2: MNHEY and SVGEGT. CDR3 size: 17 residues. V lost 4 bases to trimming and J lost 3 bases, with 22 bases between them. DNA of the CDR3: TGTGCCAGCAGTTCGAACTCAAACACAGGTATCTACTACGAGCAGTACTTC. Translation gives CASSSNSNTGIYYEQYF.

This clonotype was seen repeatedly, ten times or more. The chain couples TRBV5-4 to TRBJ2-5; 8 bases line up with TRBD1. The V gene's germline CDR1 is SGHNT and CDR2 YYREEE (reference sequence). CDR3 size: 14 residues. The junction had 4 bases not matched to a gene; V was cut back by 2 bases and J by 4 bases. The CDR3 DNA reads TGTGCCAGCAGCTTAGAAGACAGGGGAGAGACCCAGTACTTC. Encoded protein: CASSLEDRGETQYF.

This clonotype showed up many times. The V gene is TRBV7-2, the J gene TRBJ2-2; D may be TRBD1 (6 bases). Trimming left V 3 bases short and J 4 bases short, with 12 bases between. Germline V CDR1 and CDR2: SGHTA, FQGNSA. The CDR3 is 15 residues long. In DNA form, the CDR3 reads TGTGCCAGCAGCTTTCGGCAGGGGATCACCGGGGAGCTGTTTTTT. As protein: CASSFRQGITGELFF.

The V and J genes are TRBV5-1 and TRBJ2-1; the D gene could be TRBD1 or TRBD2 (5 bases each). The V gene lost 4 bases and the J gene lost 6 bases, with 14 bases spanning the gap. The CDR3 is 14 residues long. Germline CDR1 is SGHRS and CDR2 is YFSETQ. The CDR3 coding sequence is TGCGCCAGCAGCATGGGGGACGCAACCAATGAGCAGTTCTTC. Protein product: CASSMGDATNEQFF. Using reference TRBV5-1 and TRBJ2-1 for the parts outside the CDR3, the full variable domain is KAGVTQTPRYLIKTRGQQVTLSCSPISGHRSVSWYQQTPGQGLQFLFEYFSETQRNKGNFPGRFSGRQFSNSRSEMNVSTLELGDSALYLCASSMGDATNEQFFGPGTRLTVL.

This clonotype was seen ten or more times. The rearrangement joins TRBV3-1 to TRBJ2-7; D remains unclear. The CDR3 has 13 residues. Germline V CDR1 and CDR2: LGHDT, YNNKEL (reference sequence). V dropped 3 bases and J dropped 5 bases, with 11 bases sitting between them. CDR3 in DNA: TGTGCCAGCAGCCAGTTTTCGGAGAACGAGCAGTACTTC. This translates into CASSQFSENEQYF.

In its sample, this clonotype was seen a few times. Here the CDR3 reads CSVEVSDLTYEQYF. Written as DNA, the CDR3 is TGCAGCGTTGAAGTATCCGACTTAACCTACGAGCAGTACTTC. The chain has TRBV29-1 and TRBJ2-7; D gene ambiguous. The CDR3 has 14 residues. Germline V CDR1 and CDR2: SQVTM, ANQGSEA. V was clipped by 1 base and J by 2 bases, with 12 bases between them.

This clonotype was seen more than once but under ten times. The chain carries TRBV27 and TRBJ2-5; possibly TRBD1 for D (6 bases). V lost 4 bases and J 3 bases, leaving 15 bases between the germline ends. In germline, CDR1 is MNHEY, CDR2 SMNVEV (reference sequence). This CDR3 comprises 15 residues. The CDR3 loop reads CASSSLRGIEETQYF. CDR3 nucleotides: TGTGCCAGCAGTTCACTCAGGGGCATCGAAGAGACCCAGTACTTC.

This clonotype was seen ten or more times. The chain carries TRBV9 and TRBJ1-6; the match to TRBD1 covers 10 bases. Germline loops: CDR1 SGDLS, CDR2 YYNGEE. With 4 bases clipped from V and 10 bases from J, the junction kept 8 bases outside the gene matches. This CDR3 spans 15 amino acids. The CDR3 sequence: CASSLAGTGESPLHF. The CDR3 DNA is TGTGCCAGCAGCTTAGCCGGGACAGGGGAATCACCCCTCCACTTT.

The table lists this clonotype with a few counts. The chain couples TRBV11-2 to TRBJ2-5; TRBD2 aligns across 12 bases. This CDR3 contains 17 residues. The ends lost 5 bases at V and 2 bases at J; junction bases unmatched: 9. The V gene's germline CDR1 is SGHAT and CDR2 FQNNGV. This CDR3 is CASSLRTSGTRQETQYF. CDR3 DNA sequence: TGTGCCAGCAGCCTGCGGACTAGCGGGACCCGGCAAGAGACCCAGTACTTC.

This clonotype has a single count. The rearrangement joins TRBV2 to TRBJ2-1; 7 bases match TRBD2. The CDR3 runs to 14 residues. The trim removed 4 bases at V and 6 bases at J, leaving 6 bases unmatched. Germline V gene sequence: CDR1 SNHLY, CDR2 FYNNEI. For the CDR3, the DNA is TGTGCCAGCAGTGTGACTAGCAAGGGCAATGAGCAGTTCTTC. This codes for CASSVTSKGNEQFF.

At least ten counts were recorded for this clonotype. J is TRBJ1-2 and V is TRBV2; 8 nucleotides align to TRBD1. The CDR3 is 12 residues long. Germline lookup yields CDR1 SNHLY and CDR2 FYNNEI. With V trimmed by 8 bases and J by 13 bases, 12 bases remained unmatched. The CDR3, as DNA: TGTGCCAGCGGCCAGGACAGGGACGGTACCACCTTC. The encoded protein is CASGQDRDGTTF.

The chain carries TRBV11-2 and TRBJ2-7; D gene ambiguous. Looked up from germline, CDR1 is SGHAT and CDR2 is FQNNGV. Trimming took off 1 base at V and 4 bases at J, with 8 bases between the two ends. This CDR3 contains 13 residues. CDR3 DNA sequence: TGTGCCAGCAGCTTAGGAGTAGTTTACGAGCAGTACTTC. Its translation is CASSLGVVYEQYF.

At least ten counts were recorded for this clonotype. J is TRBJ1-2 and V is TRBV28; 10 nucleotides match TRBD1. V lost 4 bases and J lost 2; bases outside the gene matches: 4. Germline loops: CDR1 MDHEN, CDR2 SYDVKM. The CDR3 covers 15 residues. CDR3 sequence: CASSSQDRGNYGYTF. CDR3 in DNA: TGTGCCAGCAGTTCCCAGGACAGGGGGAACTATGGCTACACCTTC.

This clonotype was detected ten times or more. The rearrangement joins TRBV6-2 or TRBV6-3 to TRBJ2-7, with D tentatively TRBD1 or TRBD2 (5 bases each). In germline, CDR1 is MNHEY, CDR2 SVGEGT. The V and J ends lost 0 bases and 3 bases respectively, with 9 bases between them. The CDR3 has 14 residues. CDR3 coding DNA: TGTGCCAGCAGTTACTCTAGGGACGGCTACGAGCAGTACTTC. Translated: CASSYSRDGYEQYF.

This clonotype was seen a single time. The CDR3, as DNA: TGTGCCAGCAGCCAGACTCGAGCCTACAATGAGCAGTTCTTC. This sequence encodes CASSQTRAYNEQFF. The chain is built from TRBV7-8 and TRBJ2-1; D is unclear. Trimming removed 5 bases from V and 2 bases from J, with 10 bases in between. The CDR3 runs to 14 residues. Germline CDR1 SGHVS, CDR2 FQNEAQ.

This clonotype was found many times. The chain recombines TRBV12-3 or TRBV12-4 with TRBJ2-7; D uncertain. V lost 6 bases to trimming and J lost 0 bases, with 12 bases between them. The CDR3 totals 14 residues. The CDR3 loop is CASSPGPRSYEQYF. The CDR3 DNA reads TGTGCCAGCAGCCCCGGGCCTCGCTCCTACGAGCAGTACTTC.

The chain is built from TRBV11-2 and TRBJ1-2, with 8 bases matching TRBD1. In germline, CDR1 is SGHAT, CDR2 FQNNGV. V shed 5 bases and J 4 bases; nucleotides not matched to a gene: 12. The CDR3 sequence is 16 residues long. This chain's CDR3 is CASSGRTGTRIYGYTF. The CDR3 DNA reads as TGTGCCAGCAGCGGTAGGACAGGGACGCGGATCTATGGCTACACCTTC.

The rearrangement joins TRBV19 to TRBJ2-5, with a possible D match to TRBD2 (6 bases). The V end lost 3 bases, the J end lost 3 bases, and 14 bases lay between the germline ends. Germline CDR1 and CDR2: LNHDA and SQIVND (reference sequence). The CDR3 has 15 residues. In DNA form, the CDR3 reads TGTGCCAGTAGTATGGACCGGGACTTAGAAGAGACCCAGTACTTC. Translating it yields CASSMDRDLEETQYF.

The chain employs TRBV20-1 and TRBJ1-2; no reliable D call. The germline CDR1 and CDR2 sequences are DFQATT and SNEGSKA (reference sequence). V was shortened by 0 bases and J by 0 bases, with 20 bases between the two germline ends. The CDR3 is 18 amino acids. The CDR3 DNA sequence: TGCAGTGCTAGAGATAATTGGAAAAAGTCACAGACTAACTATGGCTACACCTTC. Protein: CSARDNWKKSQTNYGYTF.

This clonotype showed up just a few times. The chain joins TRBV28 to TRBJ2-7; D might be TRBD1 (6 bases). V lost 5 bases and J 2 bases, leaving 19 bases between the germline ends. The CDR3 runs 16 residues. Germline-derived CDR1 and CDR2 are MDHEN and SYDVKM. In nucleotides, the CDR3 is TGTGCCAGCAGTCCAGGGGACGGATTCCTTACCTACGAGCAGTACTTC. Translated, it gives CASSPGDGFLTYEQYF.

This clonotype was seen at least ten times. This chain uses TRBV2 with TRBJ1-4; D not resolved. CDR1 SNHLY and CDR2 FYNNEI come from the germline V gene. Trimming took off 3 bases at V and 4 bases at J, with 3 bases between the two ends. This CDR3 has 12 residues. In DNA form, the CDR3 reads TGTGCCAGCAGTGATCATAATGAAAAACTGTTTTTT. Translating gives CASSDHNEKLFF.